A selection of T cell receptor beta chains follows, all from one sample in a study of blood T cell repertoires in COVID-19. TCRdb keeps only in-frame clones here, not all; method: immunoSEQ multiplex PCR. Here the sample spans 310,000 or so clones, about nine tenths being singletons. The specimen was PBMCs or T cells enriched from blood (not recorded which). The receptor set was obtained from a woman aged 18-29 years who had recovered from COVID-19. Each CDR3 is given with its conserved first and last residue. D genes are given only for firm matches. A clone size is listed for some rows: how often the clone was seen (once, few, many), or a class if it is expanded.

D: TRBD1
J: TRBJ2-7
V: TRBV27
size: .
DNA: TGTGCCAGCAGTTTTATCGGGGACAGTACCTACGAGCAGTACTTC
CDR3: CASSFIGDSTYEQYF

D: TRBD1
J: TRBJ1-2
V: TRBV24-1
size: .
DNA: TGTGCCACCAGAGACAGGGGGCATGGCTACACCTTC
CDR3: CATRDRGHGYTF

D: TRBD1
J: TRBJ2-7
V: TRBV9
size: .
DNA: TGTGCCAGCAGCGTAGCGGCAGGGGGCGCGTTGGAGCAGTACTTC
CDR3: CASSVAAGGALEQYF

D: TRBD1
J: TRBJ1-1
V: TRBV27
size: .
DNA: TGTGCCAGCAGTTTTAGGGGACAGCGGAACACTGAAGCTTTCTTT
CDR3: CASSFRGQRNTEAFF

D: .
J: TRBJ1-2
V: TRBV29-1
size: .
DNA: TGCAGCGTTGTACTCCCAAGACAGGCAGTTAATGGCTACACCTTC
CDR3: CSVVLPRQAVNGYTF

D: TRBD2
J: TRBJ2-5
V: TRBV6-5
size: .
DNA: TGTGCCAGCAGGCCCCCGGGGGGGAAAGAGACCCAGTACTTC
CDR3: CASRPPGGKETQYF

D: TRBD2
J: TRBJ2-7
V: TRBV6-1
size: .
DNA: TGTGCCAGCAGTGAAGAATGGCGGGGGTTGACCTACGAGCAGTACTTC
CDR3: CASSEEWRGLTYEQYF

D: .
J: TRBJ2-4
V: TRBV7-9
size: .
DNA: TGTGCCAGCAGCTTAGTAGGGGATCGGGTTCAGTACTTC
CDR3: CASSLVGDRVQYF

D: TRBD1
J: TRBJ1-3
V: TRBV18
size: .
DNA: TGTGCCAGCTCACTTACAGGGGGCCCCGGAAACACCATATATTTT
CDR3: CASSLTGGPGNTIYF

D: .
J: TRBJ2-3
V: TRBV2
size: .
DNA: TGTGCCAGCAGTGAAGAGCGCACAGATACGCAGTATTTT
CDR3: CASSEERTDTQYF

D: .
J: TRBJ1-5
V: TRBV19
size: .
DNA: TGTGCCAGTAGCTTCGAGGGTCAGCCCCAGCATTTT
CDR3: CASSFEGQPQHF

D: TRBD1
J: TRBJ1-1
V: TRBV3-1/TRBV3-2
size: .
DNA: TGTGCCAGCAGCCAAGTCTATGCAGGGGGAGCTGAAGCTTTCTTT
CDR3: CASSQVYAGGAEAFF

D: .
J: TRBJ2-1
V: TRBV11-2
size: .
DNA: TGTGCCAGCAGCTTAGGTCAGGGAAGCTCCTACAATGAGCAGTTCTTC
CDR3: CASSLGQGSSYNEQFF

D: .
J: TRBJ1-1
V: TRBV27
size: .
DNA: TGTGCCAGCAGTTCGGTACAGCTGAACACTGAAGCTTTCTTT
CDR3: CASSSVQLNTEAFF

D: TRBD1
J: TRBJ2-7
V: TRBV15
size: .
DNA: TGTGCCACCAGCAGAGGGGACAGCAGCTCCTACGAGCAGTACTTC
CDR3: CATSRGDSSSYEQYF

D: TRBD1
J: TRBJ1-2
V: TRBV6-1
size: .
DNA: TGTGCCAGCAGTGAAGATGGACAGGGAGGCTACACCTTC
CDR3: CASSEDGQGGYTF

D: TRBD2
J: TRBJ2-3
V: TRBV6-6
size: .
DNA: TGTGCCAGCAGTTACCCACAGCGGGAGGGCCCTACGCAGTATTTT
CDR3: CASSYPQREGPTQYF

D: TRBD2
J: TRBJ2-3
V: TRBV3-1/TRBV3-2
size: .
DNA: TGTGCCAGCAGTCTCGGGGGGACAGATACGCAGTATTTT
CDR3: CASSLGGTDTQYF

D: .
J: TRBJ1-6
V: TRBV4-1
size: .
DNA: TGCGCCAGCAGCCAAGGCGATGGGAGCTCCTATAATTCACCCCTCCACTTT
CDR3: CASSQGDGSSYNSPLHF

D: .
J: TRBJ2-1
V: TRBV20-1
size: .
DNA: TGCAGTGCTTCCCGGGAGCATGAGCAGTTCTTC
CDR3: CSASREHEQFF

D: .
J: TRBJ2-1
V: TRBV27
size: .
DNA: TGTGCCAGCAGTCTCCGCCTAGCGTTCGCGAACAATGAGCAGTTCTTC
CDR3: CASSLRLAFANNEQFF

D: .
J: TRBJ1-2
V: TRBV7-2
size: few
DNA: TGTGCCAGCAGCCCACTTGGACAGATCTATGGCTACACCTTC
CDR3: CASSPLGQIYGYTF

D: .
J: TRBJ1-3
V: TRBV4-1
size: few
DNA: TGCGCCAGCAGCCAGGGCAGATTCTCTGGAAACACCATATATTTT
CDR3: CASSQGRFSGNTIYF

D: .
J: TRBJ1-1
V: TRBV13
size: few
DNA: TGTGCCAGCAAGGGGGGGTTGAACACTGAAGCTTTCTTT
CDR3: CASKGGLNTEAFF

D: TRBD2
J: TRBJ2-5
V: TRBV7-9
size: once
DNA: TGTGCCAGCAGCTTGGGTCTAACAGGTGGGAGGGCAGAGACCCAGTACTTC
CDR3: CASSLGLTGGRAETQYF